The source of this T cell receptor (beta chain) is a study of blood T cell repertoires in COVID-19. Turning to the study itself: Sites across the United States, Italy and Spain contributed samples from acute and convalescent COVID-19.

Original methodology: The assay estimated nucleated cells by amplifying reference gene primers. The method was immunoSEQ multiplex PCR; TCRdb's version includes in-frame clones alone and lacks a portion of them. V and J calls plus clone size are reproduced from that table; the DNA served to infer D and trimming. The sample lists fewer than 60,000 clones; around 84% were seen once. V was pared by 5 bases and J by 6 bases, with 6 bases of the junction left unmatched. Germline CDR1 and CDR2: SGHDT and YYEEEE. The CDR3 extends over 13 amino acids. The TCR originated in a woman older than 75 with acute or convalescent COVID-19. The chain recombines TRBV5-6 with TRBJ2-7; 9 nucleotides agree with TRBD1. Specimen: peripheral blood. CDR3 amino acids: CASRVQGAAEQYF. In nucleotides, the CDR3 is TGTGCCAGCAGGGTACAGGGGGCGGCCGAGCAGTACTTC.